Described below is a single T cell receptor (beta chain) sequence and its context. The entry originates in a study of Ad26.COV2.S vaccination and SARS-CoV-2 variants. Repertoires were generated with immunoSEQ multiplex PCR, while TCRdb's copy carries only in-frame clones and drops some. Among hundreds of thousands of clones, more than 80% were seen once, and the ten largest hold over 1.3%. Treatment specified: 15 to 20 received Ad26.COV2.S at low or high dose, single or two shots; roughly five received placebo; per-sample allocation not given. Following the first vaccine or placebo injection, samples were taken on day 63. Wuhan-strain spike was delivered by a replication-incompetent Ad26 vector. The V end lost 1 base, the J end lost 0 bases, and 8 bases lay between the germline ends. The CDR3 loop spans 15 amino acids. CDR1 LGHNA and CDR2 YSLEER come from the germline V gene.

This chain joins TRBV4-3 and TRBJ2-3, with D unresolved. This TCR was sampled from a person between 18 and 65 years old who received the Ad26.COV2.S COVID-19 vaccine or a placebo. Sample: peripheral blood, taken in a trial of Ad26.COV2.S vaccine versus placebo. CDR3 residues: CASSQALLSTDTQYF. As DNA, the CDR3 is TGCGCCAGCAGCCAAGCCCTCTTAAGCACAGATACGCAGTATTTT.